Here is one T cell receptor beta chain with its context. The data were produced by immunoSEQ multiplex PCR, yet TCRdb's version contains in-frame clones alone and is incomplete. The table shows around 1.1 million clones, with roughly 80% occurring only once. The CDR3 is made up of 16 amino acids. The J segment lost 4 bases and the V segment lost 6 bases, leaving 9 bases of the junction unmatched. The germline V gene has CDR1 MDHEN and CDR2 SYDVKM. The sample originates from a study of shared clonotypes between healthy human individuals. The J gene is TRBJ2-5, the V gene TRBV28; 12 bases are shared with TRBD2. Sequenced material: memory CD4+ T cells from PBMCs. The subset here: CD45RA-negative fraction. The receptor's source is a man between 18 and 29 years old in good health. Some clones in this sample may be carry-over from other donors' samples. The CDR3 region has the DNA TGTGCCAGCAGGAGGTGGTCGGGACTAGCGGGAGAGACCCAGTACTTC. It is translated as CASRRWSGLAGETQYF.